This record covers a single T cell receptor beta chain. This record belongs to a study of T-cell memory formation after mild COVID-19. Germline V lookup: CDR1 SGHRS, CDR2 YFSETQ. With 2 bases removed from V and 5 bases from J, the gap between germline ends came to 7 bases. CDR3 size: 13 residues. Employing constant-segment primers, 5'RACE generated TCR alpha and TCR beta cDNA libraries bearing sample barcodes and UMIs. TCRdb used MiXCR to reprocess the 5' RACE reads, holding one entry per CDR3 protein. In the table there are approximately 500,000 distinct CDR3 sequences, about 23% of which are singletons.

The chain recombines TRBV5-1 with TRBJ2-2; D is uncertain. Material for sequencing was PBMCs or a T cell subset sorted from them (not recorded which). The sequence was obtained from an adult woman who had mild COVID-19 (a few samples of this study predate the infection). Cell type and time point are not known. CDR3 nucleotide sequence: TGCGCCAGCAGCTTCAGCAGGACCGGGGAGCTGTTTTTT. This codes for CASSFSRTGELFF.